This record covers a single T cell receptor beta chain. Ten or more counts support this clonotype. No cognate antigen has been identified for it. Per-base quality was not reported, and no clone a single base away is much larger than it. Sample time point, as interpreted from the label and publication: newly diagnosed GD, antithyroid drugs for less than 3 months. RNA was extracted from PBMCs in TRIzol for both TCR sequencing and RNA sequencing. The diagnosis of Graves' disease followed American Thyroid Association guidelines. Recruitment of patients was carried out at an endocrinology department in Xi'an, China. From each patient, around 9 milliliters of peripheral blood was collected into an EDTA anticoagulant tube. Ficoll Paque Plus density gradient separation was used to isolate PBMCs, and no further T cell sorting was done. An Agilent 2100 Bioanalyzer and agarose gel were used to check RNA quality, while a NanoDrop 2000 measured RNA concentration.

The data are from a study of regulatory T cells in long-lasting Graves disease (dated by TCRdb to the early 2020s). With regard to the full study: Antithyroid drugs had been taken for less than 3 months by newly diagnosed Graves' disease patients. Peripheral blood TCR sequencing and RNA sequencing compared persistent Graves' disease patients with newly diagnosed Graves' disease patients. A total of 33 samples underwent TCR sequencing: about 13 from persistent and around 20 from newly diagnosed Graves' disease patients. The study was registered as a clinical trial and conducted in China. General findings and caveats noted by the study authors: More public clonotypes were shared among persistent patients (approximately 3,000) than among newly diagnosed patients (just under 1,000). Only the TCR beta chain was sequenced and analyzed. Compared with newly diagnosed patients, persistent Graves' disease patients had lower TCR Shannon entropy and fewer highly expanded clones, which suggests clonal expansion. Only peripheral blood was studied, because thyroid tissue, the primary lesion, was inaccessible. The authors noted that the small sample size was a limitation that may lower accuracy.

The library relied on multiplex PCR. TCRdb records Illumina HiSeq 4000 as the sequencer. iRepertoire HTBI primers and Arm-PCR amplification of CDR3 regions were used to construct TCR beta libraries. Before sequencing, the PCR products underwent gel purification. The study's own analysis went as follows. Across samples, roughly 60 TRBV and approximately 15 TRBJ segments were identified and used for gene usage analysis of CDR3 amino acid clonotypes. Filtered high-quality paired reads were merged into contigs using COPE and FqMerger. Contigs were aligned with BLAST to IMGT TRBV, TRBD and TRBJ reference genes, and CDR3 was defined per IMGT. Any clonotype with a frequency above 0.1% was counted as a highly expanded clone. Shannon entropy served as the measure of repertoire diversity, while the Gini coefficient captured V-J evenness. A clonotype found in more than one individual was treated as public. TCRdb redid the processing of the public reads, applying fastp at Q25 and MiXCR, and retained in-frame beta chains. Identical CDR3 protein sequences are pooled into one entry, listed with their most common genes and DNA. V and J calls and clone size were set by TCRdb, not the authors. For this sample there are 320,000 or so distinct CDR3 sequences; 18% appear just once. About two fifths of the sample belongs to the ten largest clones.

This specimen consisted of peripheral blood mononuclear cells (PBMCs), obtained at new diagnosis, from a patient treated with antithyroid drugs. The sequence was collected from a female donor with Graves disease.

In nucleotide form, the sequence is TGTGCCAGCAGTTTCGGGGGGGCATTCGCGAACACCGGGGAGCTGTTTTTT. This is translated as CASSFGGAFANTGELFF. The rearrangement combines TRBV12-3 or TRBV12-4 with TRBJ2-2; 8 bases in the junction line up with TRBD2. There are 17 amino acids in the CDR3, from cysteine to phenylalanine inclusive. Just the 51-base CDR3 DNA is kept, in frame starting at base 1. V trim: 3 bases; J trim: 0 bases; unmatched bases: 6.